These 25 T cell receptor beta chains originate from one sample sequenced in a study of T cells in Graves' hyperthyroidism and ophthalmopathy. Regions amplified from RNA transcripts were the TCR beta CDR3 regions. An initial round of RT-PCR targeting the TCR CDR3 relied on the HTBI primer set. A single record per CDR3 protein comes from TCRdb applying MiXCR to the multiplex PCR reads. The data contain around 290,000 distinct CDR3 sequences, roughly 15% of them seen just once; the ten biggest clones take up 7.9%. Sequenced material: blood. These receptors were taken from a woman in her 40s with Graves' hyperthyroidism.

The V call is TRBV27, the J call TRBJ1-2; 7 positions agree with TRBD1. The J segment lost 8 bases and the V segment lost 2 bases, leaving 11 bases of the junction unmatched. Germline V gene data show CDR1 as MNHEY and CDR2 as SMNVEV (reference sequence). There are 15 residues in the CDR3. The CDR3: CASSLSLKGAGGYTF. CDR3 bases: TGTGCCAGCAGTTTAAGCCTAAAGGGGGCTGGGGGCTACACCTTC.

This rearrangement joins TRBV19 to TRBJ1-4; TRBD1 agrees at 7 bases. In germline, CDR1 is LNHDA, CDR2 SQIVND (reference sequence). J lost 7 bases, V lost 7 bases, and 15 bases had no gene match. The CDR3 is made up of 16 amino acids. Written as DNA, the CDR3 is TGTGCCAGTAAGGAGGGTAACCGGGACAGTCCTGAAAAACTGTTTTTT. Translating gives CASKEGNRDSPEKLFF.

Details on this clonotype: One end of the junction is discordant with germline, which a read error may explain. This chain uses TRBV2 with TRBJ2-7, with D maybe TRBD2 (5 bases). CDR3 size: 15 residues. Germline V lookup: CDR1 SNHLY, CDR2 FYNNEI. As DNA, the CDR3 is TGTGCCAGCAGAGGCGGGCCGAACGCTGGCTACGAGCCGTACTTC. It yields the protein CASRGGPNAGYEPYF. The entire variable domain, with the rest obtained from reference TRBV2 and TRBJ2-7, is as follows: EPEVTQTPSHQVTQMGQEVILRCVPISNHLYFYWYRQILGQKVEFLVSFYNNEISEKSEIFDDQFSVERPDGSNFTLKIRSTKLEDSAMYFCASRGGPNAGYEPYFGPGTRLTVT.

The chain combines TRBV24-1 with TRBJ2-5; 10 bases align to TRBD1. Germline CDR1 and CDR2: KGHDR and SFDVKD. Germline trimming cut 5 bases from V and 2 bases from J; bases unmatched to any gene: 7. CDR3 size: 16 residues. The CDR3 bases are TGTGCCACCAGTGGACAGGACAGGGGGAATCAAGAGACCCAGTACTTC. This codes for CATSGQDRGNQETQYF.

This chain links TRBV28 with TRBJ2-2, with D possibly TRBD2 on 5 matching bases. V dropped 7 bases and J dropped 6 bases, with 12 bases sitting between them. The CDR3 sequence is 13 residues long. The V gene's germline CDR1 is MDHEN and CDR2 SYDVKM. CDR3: CASTPTGAGELFF. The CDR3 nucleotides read TGTGCCAGCACCCCGACCGGGGCCGGGGAGCTGTTTTTT.

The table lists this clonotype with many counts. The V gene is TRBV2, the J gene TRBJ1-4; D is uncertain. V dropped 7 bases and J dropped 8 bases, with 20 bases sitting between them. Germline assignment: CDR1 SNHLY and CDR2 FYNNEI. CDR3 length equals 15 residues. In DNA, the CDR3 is TGTGCCAGCAAGCCTTTTCGGAGGGCAAACGAAAAACTGTTTTTT. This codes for CASKPFRRANEKLFF.

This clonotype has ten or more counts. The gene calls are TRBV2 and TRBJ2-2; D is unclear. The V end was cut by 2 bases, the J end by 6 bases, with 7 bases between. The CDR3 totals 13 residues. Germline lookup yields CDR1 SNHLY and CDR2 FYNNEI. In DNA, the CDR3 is TGTGCCAGCAGTGAACAACGGGCCGGGGAGCTGTTTTTT. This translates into CASSEQRAGELFF.

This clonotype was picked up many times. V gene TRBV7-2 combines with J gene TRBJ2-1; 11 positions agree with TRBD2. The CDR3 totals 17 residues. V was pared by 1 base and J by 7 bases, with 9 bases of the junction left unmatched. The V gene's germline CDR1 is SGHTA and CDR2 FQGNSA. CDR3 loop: CASSLDVAGGSFNEQFF. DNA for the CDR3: TGTGCCAGCAGCTTAGACGTAGCGGGAGGGTCATTTAATGAGCAGTTCTTC.

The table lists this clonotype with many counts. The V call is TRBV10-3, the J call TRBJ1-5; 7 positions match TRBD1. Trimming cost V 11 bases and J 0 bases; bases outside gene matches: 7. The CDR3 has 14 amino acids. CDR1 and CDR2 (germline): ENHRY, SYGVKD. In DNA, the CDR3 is TGTGCCTCCGACAGGGCTTATAGCAATCAGCCCCAGCATTTT. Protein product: CASDRAYSNQPQHF.

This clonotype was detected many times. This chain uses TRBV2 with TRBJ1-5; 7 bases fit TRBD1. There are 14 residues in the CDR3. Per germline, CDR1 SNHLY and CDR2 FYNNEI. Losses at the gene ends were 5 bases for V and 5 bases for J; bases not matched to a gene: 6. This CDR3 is CASSSDREDQPQHF. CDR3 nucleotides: TGTGCCAGCAGTAGCGACAGGGAGGATCAGCCCCAGCATTTT.

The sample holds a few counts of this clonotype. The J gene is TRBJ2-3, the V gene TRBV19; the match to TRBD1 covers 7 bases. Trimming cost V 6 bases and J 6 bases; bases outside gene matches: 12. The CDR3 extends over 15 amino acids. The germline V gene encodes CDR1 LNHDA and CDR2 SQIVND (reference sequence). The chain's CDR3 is CASSGDSTPRDTQYF. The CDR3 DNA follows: TGTGCCAGTAGCGGGGACAGTACCCCCCGCGATACGCAGTATTTT.

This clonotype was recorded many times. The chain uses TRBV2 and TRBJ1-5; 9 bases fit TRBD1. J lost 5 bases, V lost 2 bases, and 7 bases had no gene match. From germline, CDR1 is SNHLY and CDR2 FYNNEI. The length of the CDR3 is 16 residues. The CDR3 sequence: CASSESGGTGHQPQHF. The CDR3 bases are TGTGCCAGCAGTGAATCTGGGGGGACAGGGCATCAGCCCCAGCATTTT. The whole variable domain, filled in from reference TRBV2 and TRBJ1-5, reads EPEVTQTPSHQVTQMGQEVILRCVPISNHLYFYWYRQILGQKVEFLVSFYNNEISEKSEIFDDQFSVERPDGSNFTLKIRSTKLEDSAMYFCASSESGGTGHQPQHFGDGTRLSIL.

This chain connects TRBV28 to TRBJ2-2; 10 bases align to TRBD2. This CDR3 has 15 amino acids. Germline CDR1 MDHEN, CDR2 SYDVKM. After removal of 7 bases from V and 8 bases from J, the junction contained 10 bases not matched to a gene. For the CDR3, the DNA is TGTGCCAGCAAATTAAGCCTAGCGGGGGCTGGGGAGCTGTTTTTT. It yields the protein CASKLSLAGAGELFF.

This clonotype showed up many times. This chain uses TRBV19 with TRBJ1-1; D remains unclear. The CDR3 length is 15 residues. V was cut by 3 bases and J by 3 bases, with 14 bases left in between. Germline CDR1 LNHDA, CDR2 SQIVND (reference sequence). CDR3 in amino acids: CASSMAPSRHTEAFF. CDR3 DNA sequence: TGTGCCAGTAGTATGGCCCCTTCCCGGCACACTGAAGCTTTCTTT. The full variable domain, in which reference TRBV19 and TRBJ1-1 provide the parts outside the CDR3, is DGGITQSPKYLFRKEGQNVTLSCEQNLNHDAMYWYRQDPGQGLRLIYYSQIVNDFQKGDIAEGYSVSREKKESFPLTVTSAQKNPTAFYLCASSMAPSRHTEAFFGQGTRLTVV.

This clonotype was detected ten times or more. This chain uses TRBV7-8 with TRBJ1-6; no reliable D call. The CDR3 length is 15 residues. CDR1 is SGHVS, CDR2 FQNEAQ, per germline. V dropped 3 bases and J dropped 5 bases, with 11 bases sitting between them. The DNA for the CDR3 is TGTGCCAGCAGCTTTTCTTCCGGAAATAATTCACCCCTCCACTTT. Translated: CASSFSSGNNSPLHF.

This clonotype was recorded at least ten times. CDR3 sequence (DNA): TGTGCCAGCAGCCAAGAGTTCTACATTCAGTACTTC. Encoded protein: CASSQEFYIQYF. The chain uses TRBV3-1 and TRBJ2-4; D uncertain. V lost 0 bases and J 8 bases, leaving 5 bases between the germline ends. The V gene's germline CDR1 is LGHDT and CDR2 YNNKEL (reference sequence). The CDR3 has 12 amino acids.

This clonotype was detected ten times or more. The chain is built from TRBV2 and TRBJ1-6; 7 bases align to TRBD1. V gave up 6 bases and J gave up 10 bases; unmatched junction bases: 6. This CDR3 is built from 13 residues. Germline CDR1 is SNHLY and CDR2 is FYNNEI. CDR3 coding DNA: TGTGCCAGCAGACAGGGGCTACTCTCACCCCTCCACTTT. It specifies CASRQGLLSPLHF. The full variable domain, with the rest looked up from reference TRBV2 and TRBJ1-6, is EPEVTQTPSHQVTQMGQEVILRCVPISNHLYFYWYRQILGQKVEFLVSFYNNEISEKSEIFDDQFSVERPDGSNFTLKIRSTKLEDSAMYFCASRQGLLSPLHFGNGTRLTVT.

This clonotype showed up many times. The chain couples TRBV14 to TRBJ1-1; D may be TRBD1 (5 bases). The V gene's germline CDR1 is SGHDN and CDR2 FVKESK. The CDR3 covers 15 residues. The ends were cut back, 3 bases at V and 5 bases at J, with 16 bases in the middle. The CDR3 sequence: CASSQGGTGRTEAFF. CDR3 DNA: TGTGCCAGCAGCCAGGGCGGGACCGGGAGGACTGAAGCTTTCTTT.

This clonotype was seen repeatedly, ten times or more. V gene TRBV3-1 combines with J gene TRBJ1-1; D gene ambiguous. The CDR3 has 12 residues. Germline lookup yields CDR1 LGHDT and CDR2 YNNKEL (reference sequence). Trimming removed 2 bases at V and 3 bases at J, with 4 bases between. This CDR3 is CASSQQHTEAFF. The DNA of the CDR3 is TGTGCCAGCAGCCAACAGCACACTGAAGCTTTCTTT.

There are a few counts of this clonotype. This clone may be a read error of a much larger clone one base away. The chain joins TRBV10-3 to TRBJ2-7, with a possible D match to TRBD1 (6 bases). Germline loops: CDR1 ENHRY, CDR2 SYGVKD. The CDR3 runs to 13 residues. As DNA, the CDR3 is TGTGCCAGCCCCACAGGGTTCTCCTACGGGCAGTACTTC. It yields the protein CASPTGFSYGQYF.

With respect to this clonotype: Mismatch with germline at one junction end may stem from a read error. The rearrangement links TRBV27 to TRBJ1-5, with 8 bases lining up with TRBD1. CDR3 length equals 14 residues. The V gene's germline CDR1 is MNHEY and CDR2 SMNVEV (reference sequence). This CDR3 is CASSSDRGNQPRHF. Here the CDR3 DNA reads TGTGCCAGCAGTTCAGACAGGGGAAATCAGCCCCGGCATTTT.

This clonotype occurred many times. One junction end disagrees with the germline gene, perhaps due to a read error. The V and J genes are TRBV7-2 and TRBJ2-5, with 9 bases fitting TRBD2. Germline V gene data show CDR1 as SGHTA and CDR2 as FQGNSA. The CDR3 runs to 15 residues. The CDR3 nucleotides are TGTGCCAGCAGCGTAGCGGGAGAGACGGGGGAGACCCAGTACTTC. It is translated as CASSVAGETGETQYF. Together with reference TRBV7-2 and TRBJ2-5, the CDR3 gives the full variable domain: GAGVSQSPSNKVTEKGKDVELRCDPISGHTALYWYRQSLGQGLEFLIYFQGNSAPDKSGLPSDRFSAERTGGSVSTLTIQRTQQEDSAVYLCASSVAGETGETQYFGPGTRLLVL.

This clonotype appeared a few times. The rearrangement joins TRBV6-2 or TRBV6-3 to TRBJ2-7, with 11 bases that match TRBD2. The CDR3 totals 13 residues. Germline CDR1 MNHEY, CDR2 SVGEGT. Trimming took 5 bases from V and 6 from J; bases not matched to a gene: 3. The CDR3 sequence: CASSHGTSGEQYF. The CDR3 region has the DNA TGTGCCAGCAGTCACGGGACTAGCGGCGAGCAGTACTTC.

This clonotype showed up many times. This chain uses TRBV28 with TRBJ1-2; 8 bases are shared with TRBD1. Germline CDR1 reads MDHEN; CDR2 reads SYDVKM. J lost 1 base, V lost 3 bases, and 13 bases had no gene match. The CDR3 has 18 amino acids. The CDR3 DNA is TGTGCCAGCAGTTTCCAAGGACAGGGTAGAAAGTTTAACTATGGCTACACCTTC. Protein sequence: CASSFQGQGRKFNYGYTF.

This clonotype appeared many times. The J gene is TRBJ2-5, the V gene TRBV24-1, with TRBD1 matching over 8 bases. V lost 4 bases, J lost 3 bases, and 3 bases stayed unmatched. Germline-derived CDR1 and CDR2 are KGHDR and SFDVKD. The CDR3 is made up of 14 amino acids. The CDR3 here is CATSDRTGKETQYF. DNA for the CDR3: TGTGCCACCAGTGACCGGACAGGGAAAGAGACCCAGTACTTC.